This entry features one T cell receptor (beta chain) sequence. This sample is drawn from a study of blood T cell repertoires in COVID-19. Study at large: Collection of acute and convalescent COVID-19 samples took place in the United States, Italy and Spain.

Here immunoSEQ multiplex PCR was the method, and the copy in TCRdb shows in-frame clones only, minus some. The sample contains about 240,000 clones, about 80% of which appear only once. Per the germline V gene, CDR1 is MNHEY and CDR2 is SMNVEV (reference sequence). This CDR3 spans 15 amino acids. Losses at the gene ends were 5 bases for V and 1 base for J; bases not matched to a gene: 7. The sample was peripheral blood. The sequence was collected from an elderly woman with acute or convalescent COVID-19. The chain combines TRBV27 with TRBJ1-1, with 7 bases identical to TRBD1. CDR3: CASSLRDRPNTEAFF. The DNA of the CDR3 is TGTGCCAGCAGTCTGCGGGACAGACCGAACACTGAAGCTTTCTTT.